The clone carrying this T cell receptor beta chain was counted between two and nine times. The sample comes from a study of T-cell reconstitution after alpha-beta-depleted transplantation in children. Trimming took 2 bases from V and 1 from J, leaving 8 bases between them. Germline values: CDR1 MNHEY, CDR2 SVGAGI. The CDR3 has 14 residues. Unique molecular identifiers were incorporated when the TCRbeta library was constructed. MiXCR, run by TCRdb on the PCR reads, gives a single entry per CDR3 protein. The sample carries around 960,000 distinct CDR3 sequences, around 30% recorded once. Sample: PBMCs, mostly from graft donor cells, taken 360 days after TCRalphabeta/CD19-depleted stem cell transplant. This sequence was found in a boy under two years old who had a stem cell transplant for SCID, so the T cells may come from the graft donor. The chain links TRBV6-5 to TRBJ2-5, with TRBD2 as a possible D gene (5 bases). Here the CDR3 DNA reads TGTGCCAGCAGTTACGCGCTAGCCCAAGAGACCCAGTACTTC. This translates into CASSYALAQETQYF.